These 9 T cell receptor beta chains originate from one sample sequenced in a study of cytomegalovirus exposure and HLA in healthy donors. In the PCR, 60 Vbeta and 13 Jbeta primers were used. Profiling relied on immunoSEQ multiplex PCR, and the TCRdb table lists in-frame clones only, not all of them. Among under 150,000 clones listed, approximately 79% were seen once. Sequencing was performed on PBMCs. These receptors were collected from a male donor in good health and CMV-seronegative.

The chain couples TRBV5-4 to TRBJ1-1; maybe TRBD1 (5 bases). V was clipped by 0 bases and J by 2 bases, with 8 bases between them. There are 14 residues in the CDR3. Germline V gene lookup returns CDR1 SGHNT and CDR2 YYREEE (reference sequence). CDR3 loop: CASSLGQINTEAFF. As DNA, the CDR3 is TGTGCCAGCAGCTTGGGACAGATAAACACTGAAGCTTTCTTT.

V and J are TRBV7-9 and TRBJ2-5; TRBD2 is a possible D gene (6 bases). CDR1 and CDR2 (germline): SEHNR, FQNEAQ (reference sequence). V lost 5 bases and J lost 3, with 13 bases in between. The CDR3 consists of 14 residues. In nucleotides, the CDR3 is TGTGCCAGCAGCCGACCGTGGGGGGAAGAGACCCAGTACTTC. It encodes CASSRPWGEETQYF.

Regarding this clone: At one of its ends the junction is not consistent with the germline gene, which may arise from a read error. This chain uses TRBV7-9 with TRBJ2-3; a weak D match, TRBD2 (6 bases). There are 15 residues in the CDR3. Germline V gene sequence: CDR1 SEHNR, CDR2 FQNEAQ (reference sequence). CDR3 protein: CAIVGQGLHTNTQYF. CDR3 bases: TGTGCCATCGTGGGGCAGGGACTGCACACAAATACGCAGTATTTT.

This clone was detected a few times. The chain uses TRBV5-4 and TRBJ1-1; 9 nucleotides align to TRBD1. With V trimmed by 0 bases and J by 8 bases, 8 bases remained unmatched. Per germline, CDR1 SGHNT and CDR2 YYREEE (reference sequence). The CDR3 totals 15 residues. The CDR3 region is CASSLAPGTGWEAFF. Written as DNA, the CDR3 is TGTGCCAGCAGCTTGGCCCCCGGGACAGGGTGGGAAGCTTTCTTT.

Comments on this clone: The junction differs from germline at one of its ends, possibly a read error. The V call is TRBV7-9, the J call TRBJ1-5; TRBD1 agrees at 8 bases. The CDR3 extends over 17 amino acids. The germline V gene has CDR1 SEHNR and CDR2 FQNEAQ (reference sequence). The CDR3 nucleotides are TGTTCCAGCAGCTTGGAGCTGACAGGGGTGGGCAATCAGCCCCAGCATTTT. This codes for CSSSLELTGVGNQPQHF.

The chain carries TRBV5-1 and TRBJ2-7, with D uncertain. Trimming took 0 bases from V and 3 from J, leaving 13 bases between them. The germline gives CDR1 SGHRS, CDR2 YFSETQ. This CDR3 spans 15 amino acids. In DNA form, the CDR3 reads TGCGCCAGCAGCTTGGCGGTAGCTCTACACTACGAGCAGTACTTC. Amino acid sequence: CASSLAVALHYEQYF.

This chain connects TRBV15 to TRBJ1-4, with 11 bases that match TRBD1. This CDR3 has 18 amino acids. CDR1 and CDR2 from the germline V gene are LNHNV and YYDKDF (reference sequence). The J segment lost 0 bases and the V segment lost 3 bases, leaving 6 bases of the junction unmatched. DNA for the CDR3: TGTGCCACCAGCAGCGGGGACAGGGGGGGTTCAACTAATGAAAAACTGTTTTTT. Translating it yields CATSSGDRGGSTNEKLFF.

The V and J genes are TRBV7-9 and TRBJ1-1; the D is unclear. V was cut by 1 base and J by 7 bases, with 7 bases left in between. The CDR3 spans 12 residues. Germline CDR1 reads SEHNR; CDR2 reads FQNEAQ (reference sequence). In nucleotides, the CDR3 is TGTGCCAGCAGCTTAGTGAGGGATGAAGCTTTCTTT. The encoded protein is CASSLVRDEAFF. The full variable domain, in which reference TRBV7-9 and TRBJ1-1 provide the parts outside the CDR3, is DTGVSQNPRHKITKRGQNVTFRCDPISEHNRLYWYRQTLGQGPEFLTYFQNEAQLEKSRLLSDRFSAERPKGSFSTLEIQRTEQGDSAMYLCASSLVRDEAFFGQGTRLTVV.

This sequence joins TRBV2 and TRBJ2-2; 11 bases align to TRBD2. This CDR3 has 17 amino acids. The trim removed 4 bases at V and 2 bases at J, leaving 6 bases unmatched. Germline lookup yields CDR1 SNHLY and CDR2 FYNNEI. CDR3 residues: CASSVTSGGPNTGELFF. CDR3 sequence (DNA): TGTGCCAGCAGTGTCACTAGCGGGGGTCCCAACACCGGGGAGCTGTTTTTT.